The 26 T cell receptor beta chains reported below all come from one sample, sequenced in a study of shared clonotypes between healthy human individuals. Generated by immunoSEQ multiplex PCR, the TCRdb table keeps only in-frame clones and is missing some. The sample gives 1,400,000 or so clones, about 98.5% of which show up once; 0.3% to 0.45% is in the top ten. The sample consisted of naive CD4+ T cells sorted from blood. The subset denotes: CD45RA+ positively selected. The receptor set was obtained from a man aged 25 to 40 in good health.

In DNA form, the CDR3 reads TGTGCCAGCAGCGGAGGGGCGGGAGGCTACGAGCAGTACTTC. Its translation is CASSGGAGGYEQYF. V is TRBV5-4 and J is TRBJ2-7, with 8 bases matching TRBD2. Germline lookup yields CDR1 SGHNT and CDR2 YYREEE (reference sequence). V shed 4 bases, J shed 3 bases, and the junction held 6 bases outside the gene matches. The CDR3 is 14 residues long.

This clone was observed once. The chain links TRBV9 to TRBJ2-5; TRBD1 is a possible D gene (6 bases). Germline lookup yields CDR1 SGDLS and CDR2 YYNGEE. The CDR3 covers 15 residues. Trimming cost V 3 bases and J 5 bases, with 17 bases left between them. Here the CDR3 DNA reads TGTGCCAGCAGCGGCAGGGGAGTGGGGCTTGAGACCCAGTACTTC. This translates into CASSGRGVGLETQYF. Drawing the rest from reference TRBV9 and TRBJ2-5, the complete variable domain is DSGVTQTPKHLITATGQRVTLRCSPRSGDLSVYWYQQSLDQGLQFLIQYYNGEERAKGNILERFSAQQFPDLHSELNLSSLELGDSALYFCASSGRGVGLETQYFGPGTRLLVL.

V and J are TRBV19 and TRBJ2-1, with D possibly being TRBD1 or TRBD2 (5 bases each). Trimming took off 5 bases at V and 7 bases at J, with 21 bases between the two ends. The CDR3 sequence is 16 residues long. CDR1 is LNHDA and CDR2 is SQIVND in the germline V gene (reference sequence). The CDR3, as DNA: TGTGCCAGTAGTCATAACCGGGGCCAAAAGGGGAATGAGCAGTTCTTC. Translated: CASSHNRGQKGNEQFF.

CDR3 protein: CASTRTGGTDTQYF. DNA for the CDR3: TGTGCCAGCACCAGGACAGGCGGCACAGATACGCAGTATTTT. The chain recombines TRBV9 with TRBJ2-3, with 7 bases that match TRBD1. Germline CDR1 reads SGDLS; CDR2 reads YYNGEE. J gave up 1 base and V 6 bases, and 5 bases lay outside the gene matches. The CDR3 runs to 14 residues.

The rearrangement links TRBV7-4 to TRBJ1-4; no reliable D call. This CDR3 has 15 amino acids. Trimming left V 0 bases short and J 7 bases short, with 12 bases between. CDR1 is SGHVT, CDR2 SQSDAQ, per germline. CDR3 sequence reads: CASSLAWGCGEKLFF. DNA for the CDR3: TGTGCCAGCAGCTTAGCATGGGGTTGTGGTGAAAAACTGTTTTTT.

This chain links TRBV27 with TRBJ2-1; 12 nucleotides match TRBD2. The CDR3 extends over 16 amino acids. Trimming at V came to 5 bases and at J to 2 bases, leaving 4 bases not matched to a gene. The germline CDR1 and CDR2 sequences are MNHEY and SMNVEV (reference sequence). The CDR3 nucleotides read TGTGCCAGCAGTCGTCGGACTAGCGGGACCTACAATGAGCAGTTCTTC. Encoded protein: CASSRRTSGTYNEQFF.

The chain uses TRBV2 and TRBJ1-2, with a tentative D call TRBD1 (6 bases). V lost 5 bases, J lost 4 bases, and 20 bases lay in between. CDR3 length: 16 residues. Germline loops: CDR1 SNHLY, CDR2 FYNNEI. Here the CDR3 DNA reads TGTGCCAGCAGTTATAAATCGGGACAAAACGTCTATGGCTACACCTTC. As protein: CASSYKSGQNVYGYTF.

CDR3 DNA: TGTGCCAGCAGTGAAAGGATCAACGAGCAGTACTTC. As protein: CASSERINEQYF. This chain links TRBV6-1 with TRBJ2-7; D remains ambiguous. The germline V and J ends were trimmed by 2 bases and 5 bases, with 7 bases remaining between them. Germline V lookup: CDR1 MNHNS, CDR2 SASEGT. The CDR3 totals 12 residues.

The V and J genes are TRBV15 and TRBJ2-1, with D perhaps being TRBD1 or TRBD2 (5 bases each). The V and J ends lost 4 bases and 10 bases respectively, with 20 bases between them. This CDR3 spans 15 amino acids. In germline, CDR1 is LNHNV, CDR2 YYDKDF (reference sequence). The CDR3 coding sequence is TGTGCCACCAGCATCAGGGCGGACTCGCCTAACGAGCAGTTCTTC. Its protein is CATSIRADSPNEQFF.

The V call is TRBV5-6, the J call TRBJ1-4, with D unclear. Germline loops: CDR1 SGHDT, CDR2 YYEEEE. This CDR3 is built from 19 residues. V lost 2 bases and J lost 15, with 35 bases in between. The CDR3 bases are TGTGCCAGCAGCTTTAGTCTAGGCAACCCCGTGCGGCCCGGTCTTGGGGTGTTTTTT. Its protein is CASSFSLGNPVRPGLGVFF.

The chain carries TRBV7-6 and TRBJ2-1, with TRBD2 identical over 12 bases. The CDR3 consists of 16 residues. Germline CDR1 is SGHVS and CDR2 is FNYEAQ. V was clipped by 0 bases and J by 8 bases; unmatched bases: 5. CDR3 DNA: TGTGCCAGCAGCTTAGCTGTGACTAGCGGGAGCTATGAGCAGTTCTTC. It codes for CASSLAVTSGSYEQFF.

This rearrangement joins TRBV11-2 to TRBJ2-2; D remains ambiguous. Germline CDR1 reads SGHAT; CDR2 reads FQNNGV. The CDR3 totals 13 residues. The V end lost 7 bases, the J end lost 5 bases, and 11 bases lay between the germline ends. Written as DNA, the CDR3 is TGTGCCAGCACCCCTGAGGCAACCGGGGAGCTGTTTTTT. As protein: CASTPEATGELFF.

J is TRBJ2-1 and V is TRBV4-2; 8 bases are a match to TRBD2. This CDR3 spans 17 amino acids. The ends lost 3 bases at V and 8 bases at J; junction bases unmatched: 15. Per germline, CDR1 LGHNA and CDR2 YNFKEQ. The CDR3 DNA is TGTGCCAGCAGCCAGAGGACTTCCGGGACTAGTATCCATGAGCAGTTCTTC. Protein sequence: CASSQRTSGTSIHEQFF.

The V and J genes are TRBV4-3 and TRBJ2-7, with TRBD1 matching over 7 bases. CDR3 length: 17 residues. Germline V gives CDR1 LGHNA, CDR2 YSLEER. V was clipped by 0 bases and J by 0 bases; unmatched bases: 8. The chain's CDR3 is CASSQDLGTGVSYEQYF. The CDR3 nucleotides are TGCGCCAGCAGCCAAGATTTAGGAACAGGGGTCTCCTACGAGCAGTACTTC.

The CDR3 is CSSRGQETQYF. Here the CDR3 DNA reads TGCAGCAGCCGGGGGCAAGAGACCCAGTACTTC. V usage is TRBV20-1 and J usage is TRBJ2-5; D is perhaps TRBD2 (6 bases). The CDR3 runs 11 residues. CDR1 and CDR2 from the germline V gene are DFQATT and SNEGSKA (reference sequence).

The V gene is TRBV11-3, the J gene TRBJ2-5, with 7 positions matching TRBD2. Germline CDR1 is SGHNT and CDR2 is YENEEA. The CDR3 spans 14 residues. The ends lost 5 bases at V and 4 bases at J; junction bases unmatched: 7. In nucleotides, the CDR3 is TGTGCCAGCAGCCCCGGACTAGTCGGAGAGACCCAGTACTTC. Translating gives CASSPGLVGETQYF. Combining the CDR3 with reference TRBV11-3 and TRBJ2-5 gives the whole variable domain EAGVVQSPRYKIIEKKQPVAFWCNPISGHNTLYWYLQNLGQGPELLIRYENEEAVDDSQLPKDRFSAERLKGVDSTLKIQPAELGDSAVYLCASSPGLVGETQYFGPGTRLLVL.

The J gene is TRBJ2-7, the V gene TRBV28, with 13 nucleotides matching TRBD2. Germline lookup yields CDR1 MDHEN and CDR2 SYDVKM. Losses at the gene ends were 2 bases for V and 6 bases for J; bases not matched to a gene: 7. The length of the CDR3 is 16 residues. CDR3: CASSLNIGLAGAEQYF. DNA for the CDR3: TGTGCCAGCAGTTTAAATATCGGACTAGCGGGAGCCGAGCAGTACTTC. Based on the CDR3 plus reference TRBV28 and TRBJ2-7, the full variable domain is DVKVTQSSRYLVKRTGEKVFLECVQDMDHENMFWYRQDPGLGLRLIYFSYDVKMKEKGDIPEGYSVSREKKERFSLILESASTNQTSMYLCASSLNIGLAGAEQYFGPGTRLTVT.

The chain links TRBV20-1 to TRBJ2-5; unclear D gene. The V end was cut by 7 bases, the J end by 1 base, with 4 bases between. Germline CDR1 DFQATT, CDR2 SNEGSKA (reference sequence). This CDR3 spans 10 amino acids. CDR3 nucleotides: TGCAGTGTATTCCAAGAGACCCAGTACTTC. Translating it yields CSVFQETQYF.

The V gene is TRBV30, the J gene TRBJ2-7; TRBD1 matches 8 bases. Germline V gene sequence: CDR1 GTSNPN, CDR2 SVGIG (reference sequence). V lost 3 bases, J lost 6 bases, and 7 bases stayed unmatched. The CDR3 totals 13 residues. CDR3 protein: CAWRTRQGPEQYF. The CDR3 DNA reads TGTGCCTGGAGGACGAGACAGGGGCCCGAGCAGTACTTC.

The chain combines TRBV19 with TRBJ1-4; D gene ambiguous. Germline assignment: CDR1 LNHDA and CDR2 SQIVND (reference sequence). V was pared by 7 bases and J by 8 bases, with 11 bases between. The CDR3 totals 12 residues. The CDR3 nucleotides read TGTGCCAGTAACATCCGCGGGGAAAAACTGTTTTTT. It is translated as CASNIRGEKLFF.

The V gene is TRBV2, the J gene TRBJ1-1; weak D call: TRBD1 (5 bases). This CDR3 spans 14 amino acids. The germline gives CDR1 SNHLY, CDR2 FYNNEI. Trimming left V 2 bases short and J 0 bases short, with 7 bases between. DNA of the CDR3: TGTGCCAGCAGTGAACTGGGGGTGAACACTGAAGCTTTCTTT. Translated, it gives CASSELGVNTEAFF.

The chain has TRBV29-1 and TRBJ2-1; 8 bases fit TRBD2. The CDR3 sequence is 14 residues long. Germline CDR1 SQVTM, CDR2 ANQGSEA. Trimming at V came to 8 bases and at J to 4 bases, leaving 10 bases not matched to a gene. CDR3 sequence: CSSPGGTLYNEQFF. The CDR3 DNA is TGCAGCTCCCCGGGGGGGACATTGTACAATGAGCAGTTCTTC.

Concerning this clone: The sample carries other DNA sequences with the same CDR3. The chain links TRBV18 to TRBJ2-5; D is unresolved. Per germline, CDR1 KGHSH and CDR2 LQKENI. Trimming left V 1 base short and J 2 bases short, with 5 bases between. CDR3 length equals 13 residues. In DNA form, the CDR3 reads TGTGCCAGCTCACCACTGGGGCAAGAGACCCAGTACTTC. Amino acid sequence: CASSPLGQETQYF.

This clone has a single count. The V gene is TRBV9, the J gene TRBJ2-1, with TRBD2 matching over 12 bases. CDR3 length equals 16 residues. Germline lookup yields CDR1 SGDLS and CDR2 YYNGEE. J lost 8 bases, V lost 0 bases, and 6 bases had no gene match. CDR3 in DNA: TGTGCCAGCAGCGTAGTGACTAGCGGGAGTAGGTATGAGCAGTTCTTC. Translated, it gives CASSVVTSGSRYEQFF.

The chain uses TRBV5-8 and TRBJ1-5; 9 positions agree with TRBD1. The germline CDR1 and CDR2 sequences are SGHTS and YDEGEE. V was clipped by 4 bases and J by 6 bases; unmatched bases: 8. The CDR3 consists of 15 residues. In nucleotides, the CDR3 is TGTGCCAGCAGCCTCGATGGGACAGGGTTTCAGCCCCAGCATTTT. It translates to CASSLDGTGFQPQHF.

This clone was counted a single time. J is TRBJ2-3 and V is TRBV6-5; 8 bases line up with TRBD1. The CDR3 is 15 residues long. From germline, CDR1 is MNHEY and CDR2 SVGAGI. Losses at the gene ends were 3 bases for V and 3 bases for J; bases not matched to a gene: 5. The CDR3 reads CASSYGQGRTDTQYF. The CDR3 nucleotides are TGTGCCAGCAGTTATGGACAGGGTAGGACAGATACGCAGTATTTT.